Shown below are 6 T cell receptor beta chains from a single sample sequenced in a study of T cell repertoires in cytomegalovirus infection. No antigens are known for them. From the reads, TCRdb called clonotypes with MiXCR, one entry per CDR3 protein. The sample lists more than 300,000 distinct CDR3 sequences, about 35% occurring once. Specimen: cultured PBMCs, collected from culture after CMV antigen stimulation. These TCRs come from a human donor in good health (CMV status not recorded). Some clones in this sample may be carry-over from other donors' samples.

Many counts were recorded for this clonotype. This chain uses TRBV19 with TRBJ1-2; 9 nucleotides match TRBD1. Unmatched junction bases numbered 9, after V lost 6 bases and J lost 7 bases. Germline lookup yields CDR1 LNHDA and CDR2 SQIVND (reference sequence). The CDR3 runs 14 residues. The CDR3 DNA reads TGTGCCAGTAGGGGCGGGACAGGGCACTTTGGCTACACCTTC. Its protein is CASRGGTGHFGYTF.

To note about this clonotype: At one boundary the junction diverges from the germline segment, which might be a read error. V is TRBV7-6 and J is TRBJ2-1; 10 nucleotides agree with TRBD1. The CDR3 runs 15 residues. Germline V lookup: CDR1 SGHVS, CDR2 FNYEAQ. The CDR3 spells CASSLGQGAYSEQFF. Here the CDR3 DNA reads TGTGCCAGCAGCTTAGGACAGGGGGCCTACAGTGAGCAGTTCTTC.

This clonotype showed up many times. J is TRBJ2-1 and V is TRBV7-2; 12 bases align to TRBD1. V shed 5 bases and J 7 bases; nucleotides not matched to a gene: 9. This CDR3 contains 16 residues. Germline V lookup: CDR1 SGHTA, CDR2 FQGNSA. CDR3 bases: TGTGCCAGCAGCCCAAGCGGGGGACAGGGGGCGAATGAGCAGTTCTTC. This codes for CASSPSGGQGANEQFF.

CDR3: CASSYSVDPQDHYEQYV. CDR3 DNA: TGTGCCAGCAGTTACTCGGTTGACCCTCAAGATCACTACGAGCAGTACGTC. V and J are TRBV6-6 and TRBJ2-7; no firm D call. This CDR3 is built from 17 residues. Germline V gene lookup returns CDR1 MNHNY and CDR2 SVGAGI (reference sequence). Trimming took off 0 bases at V and 3 bases at J, with 18 bases between the two ends.

In this sample, this clonotype turned up once. V gene TRBV12-3 or TRBV12-4 combines with J gene TRBJ2-3; D is ambiguous. The CDR3 has 11 residues. V lost 5 bases and J 6 bases, leaving 6 bases between the germline ends. The DNA of the CDR3 is TGTGCCAGCAGTGTAATGGATACGCAGTATTTT. Translation: CASSVMDTQYF.

This clonotype was counted only a few times. This chain connects TRBV6-2 or TRBV6-3 to TRBJ2-5; 12 positions match TRBD2. J was trimmed by 5 bases and V by 2 bases; bases with no gene match: 9. This CDR3 is built from 17 residues. Germline V CDR1 and CDR2: MNHEY, SVGEGT. The CDR3 region is CASSYGRLAGVTETQYF. CDR3 sequence (DNA): TGTGCCAGCAGTTACGGTCGACTAGCGGGAGTCACCGAGACCCAGTACTTC.